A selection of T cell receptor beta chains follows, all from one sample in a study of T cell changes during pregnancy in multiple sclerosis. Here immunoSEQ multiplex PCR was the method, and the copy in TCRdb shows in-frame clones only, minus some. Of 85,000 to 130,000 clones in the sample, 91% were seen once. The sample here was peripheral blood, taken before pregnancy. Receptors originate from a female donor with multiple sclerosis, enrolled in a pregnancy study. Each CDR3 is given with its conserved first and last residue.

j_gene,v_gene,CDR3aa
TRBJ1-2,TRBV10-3,CAISESKGGYGYTF
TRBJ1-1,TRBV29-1,CSAGQGGTEAFF
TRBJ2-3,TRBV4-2,CASSPASGGTDTQYF
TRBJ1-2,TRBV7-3,CASSTAGTGDYGYTF
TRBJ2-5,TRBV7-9,CASSLESGQGMGETQYF
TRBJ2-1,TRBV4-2,CASSQGLAGHNEQFF
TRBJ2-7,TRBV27,CASSPPGLALYEQYF
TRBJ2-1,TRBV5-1,CASSLGSGKYNEQFF
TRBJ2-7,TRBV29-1,CSVERGGNEQYF
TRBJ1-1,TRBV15,CATSRGGLRTEAFF
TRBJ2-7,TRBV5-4,CASSPRTEKSYEQYF
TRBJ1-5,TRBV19,CASTSQQGLGQPQHF
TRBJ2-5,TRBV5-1,CASSLLGGGRERLGETQYF